A selection of T cell receptor beta chains follows, all from one sample in a study of blood T cells in healthy people across ages. TCRdb re-analysed the 5' RACE reads in MiXCR, keeping a single row per CDR3 protein. The sample records 780,000 or so distinct CDR3 sequences, approximately 60% being singletons. Source material: blood. The receptors were gathered from a man aged 40-49 years in good health. Both conserved end residues are part of each CDR3. Each record gives: clone size, J gene, D gene, V gene, CDR3 DNA, CDR3 protein. The D gene is left open where the match is weak. Clone size appears in some rows only: once, few, many, or a class for an expanded clone.

abundance: .; j_gene: TRBJ2-3; d_gene: .; v_gene: TRBV20-1; CDR3nt: TGCAGTGCATTGACTAGGATCACAGATACGCAGTATTTT; CDR3aa: CSALTRITDTQYF
abundance: few; j_gene: TRBJ2-7; d_gene: .; v_gene: TRBV20-1; CDR3nt: TGCAGTGCTAGAGATTTTCCCCACGAGCAGTACTTC; CDR3aa: CSARDFPHEQYF
abundance: .; j_gene: TRBJ2-3; d_gene: TRBD2; v_gene: TRBV5-1; CDR3nt: TGCGCCAGCGGAGGACTAGCGGGGGGGCCGGGAAAAGATACGCAGTATTTT; CDR3aa: CASGGLAGGPGKDTQYF
abundance: few; j_gene: TRBJ2-7; d_gene: TRBD1; v_gene: TRBV11-1; CDR3nt: TGTGCCAGCAGCTCCAGACAGGGGGCGACGAGCTACGAGCAGTACTTC; CDR3aa: CASSSRQGATSYEQYF
abundance: .; j_gene: TRBJ2-7; d_gene: .; v_gene: TRBV29-1; CDR3nt: TGCAGCGTCCGAGGACTCAACTACGAGCAGTACTTC; CDR3aa: CSVRGLNYEQYF
abundance: few; j_gene: TRBJ2-3; d_gene: .; v_gene: TRBV7-2; CDR3nt: TGTGCCAGCAGAGGACGAATTAATACAGATACGCAGTATTTT; CDR3aa: CASRGRINTDTQYF
abundance: .; j_gene: TRBJ2-5; d_gene: .; v_gene: TRBV3-1; CDR3nt: TGTGCCAGCAGCTTTACTAGCATTTTGGAGACCCAGTACTTC; CDR3aa: CASSFTSILETQYF
abundance: .; j_gene: TRBJ1-1; d_gene: .; v_gene: TRBV20-1; CDR3nt: TGCAGTGCTTACCGGAGCCAGGGCACTGAAGCTTTCTTT; CDR3aa: CSAYRSQGTEAFF
abundance: .; j_gene: TRBJ1-2; d_gene: TRBD1; v_gene: TRBV7-9; CDR3nt: TGTGCCAGCAGCTCGGAGGGGGCGCGGGACTATGGCTACACCTTC; CDR3aa: CASSSEGARDYGYTF
abundance: .; j_gene: TRBJ2-7; d_gene: TRBD2; v_gene: TRBV27; CDR3nt: TGTGCCAGCAGCCGGCGGGGAGGGAGCTCCTACGAGCAGTACTTC; CDR3aa: CASSRRGGSSYEQYF
abundance: .; j_gene: TRBJ2-1; d_gene: .; v_gene: TRBV12-3/TRBV12-4; CDR3nt: TGTGCCAGCAGTTTCGGGGGAGGGGCAGGGGCCTATGAGCAGTTCTTC; CDR3aa: CASSFGGGAGAYEQFF
abundance: .; j_gene: TRBJ2-1; d_gene: .; v_gene: TRBV15; CDR3nt: TGTGCCACCAGCAGAGATGGGACCAATGAGCAGTTCTTC; CDR3aa: CATSRDGTNEQFF
abundance: .; j_gene: TRBJ1-2; d_gene: TRBD1; v_gene: TRBV5-1; CDR3nt: TGTGCCAGCAGCCTGGGACAGGGGGCTGATGGCTACACCTTC; CDR3aa: CASSLGQGADGYTF
abundance: .; j_gene: TRBJ1-2; d_gene: TRBD1; v_gene: TRBV10-3; CDR3nt: TGTGCCACCGGACAGGGACCGTCTAACTATGGCTACACCTTC; CDR3aa: CATGQGPSNYGYTF
abundance: .; j_gene: TRBJ2-5; d_gene: .; v_gene: TRBV14; CDR3nt: TGTGCCAGCAGCCAAATGTCCCAGGGTCGAGAGACCCAGTACTTC; CDR3aa: CASSQMSQGRETQYF
abundance: few; j_gene: TRBJ2-5; d_gene: .; v_gene: TRBV12-3/TRBV12-4; CDR3nt: TGTGCCAGCCGGGGCTTGGAGACCCAGTACTTC; CDR3aa: CASRGLETQYF
abundance: once; j_gene: TRBJ2-5; d_gene: TRBD2; v_gene: TRBV4-1; CDR3nt: TGCGCCGGCAGCCAACTGACTAGCGGGACCTCGGAGACCCAGTACTTC; CDR3aa: CAGSQLTSGTSETQYF
abundance: .; j_gene: TRBJ1-2; d_gene: .; v_gene: TRBV24-1; CDR3nt: TGTGCCACCAGTGATTCAGGGAAGGGTGGCTACACCTTC; CDR3aa: CATSDSGKGGYTF
abundance: .; j_gene: TRBJ2-1; d_gene: TRBD2; v_gene: TRBV5-1; CDR3nt: TGCGCCAGCAGCCCGGGACTAGCGGTCCCTGGGTCCTACAATGAGCAGTTCTTC; CDR3aa: CASSPGLAVPGSYNEQFF
abundance: .; j_gene: TRBJ2-5; d_gene: TRBD2; v_gene: TRBV6-2/TRBV6-3; CDR3nt: TGTGCCAGCAGTTACGTGGCAGGGATGGGACTAGACCACCCGAACTTCGGAGGTGAGCAGTACTTC; CDR3aa: CASSYVAGMGLDHPNFGGEQYF
abundance: .; j_gene: TRBJ1-1; d_gene: TRBD1; v_gene: TRBV12-3/TRBV12-4; CDR3nt: TGTGCCAGCAGTTGGACAGGGTTAGCTTTCTTT; CDR3aa: CASSWTGLAFF
abundance: .; j_gene: TRBJ2-5; d_gene: .; v_gene: TRBV9; CDR3nt: TGTGCCAGCAGCCCCCGAGGGGGTTCCCAAGAGACCCAGTACTTC; CDR3aa: CASSPRGGSQETQYF
abundance: .; j_gene: TRBJ2-3; d_gene: .; v_gene: TRBV11-2; CDR3nt: TGTGCCAGCAGCTACCAGACCCCGATCAGCACAGATACGCAGTATTTT; CDR3aa: CASSYQTPISTDTQYF
abundance: few; j_gene: TRBJ2-5; d_gene: .; v_gene: TRBV12-3/TRBV12-4; CDR3nt: TGTGCCAGCAGTTTGGCCCTGGATGAGCAGTACTTC; CDR3aa: CASSLALDEQYF
abundance: .; j_gene: TRBJ2-3; d_gene: .; v_gene: TRBV12-3/TRBV12-4; CDR3nt: TGTGCCAGCAGTCGTAGGACTGGGTATGGCTCAGAGACGCAGTATTTT; CDR3aa: CASSRRTGYGSETQYF
abundance: few; j_gene: TRBJ1-1; d_gene: .; v_gene: TRBV6-5; CDR3nt: TGTGCCAGCAGTCCAGGGGTAAGGAACACTGAAGCTTTCTTT; CDR3aa: CASSPGVRNTEAFF
abundance: .; j_gene: TRBJ1-5; d_gene: .; v_gene: TRBV3-1; CDR3nt: TGTGCCAGCAGCCACGGGCAGTTTCAGCCCCAGCATTTT; CDR3aa: CASSHGQFQPQHF
abundance: .; j_gene: TRBJ2-7; d_gene: .; v_gene: TRBV9; CDR3nt: TGTGCCAGCAACATAAGGGACTTCTCTGCCTACGAGCTGTACTTC; CDR3aa: CASNIRDFSAYELYF
abundance: .; j_gene: TRBJ2-7; d_gene: TRBD2; v_gene: TRBV7-2; CDR3nt: TGTGCCAGCAGCTTATCGATAGGGGCTAGCGGGGCCGGAGAGGCCTACGAGCAGTACTTC; CDR3aa: CASSLSIGASGAGEAYEQYF
abundance: .; j_gene: TRBJ2-7; d_gene: TRBD2; v_gene: TRBV10-3; CDR3nt: TGTGCCATCAGTGAGTGGGCGGGAGAGTCGGACAATGAGCAGTACTTC; CDR3aa: CAISEWAGESDNEQYF
abundance: .; j_gene: TRBJ2-5; d_gene: .; v_gene: TRBV13; CDR3nt: TGTGCCAGCAGCTCGATAGGGGTACGGGAGACCCAGTACTTC; CDR3aa: CASSSIGVRETQYF
abundance: .; j_gene: TRBJ2-3; d_gene: .; v_gene: TRBV20-1; CDR3nt: TGCAGTGCTAGAGTGGGTCTTAACACAGATACGCAGTATTTT; CDR3aa: CSARVGLNTDTQYF
abundance: .; j_gene: TRBJ2-2; d_gene: .; v_gene: TRBV4-3; CDR3nt: TGCGCCAGCAGCCAAGAAATCCCGGGAGCAAACACCGGGGAGCTGTTTTTT; CDR3aa: CASSQEIPGANTGELFF
abundance: once; j_gene: TRBJ2-7; d_gene: TRBD2; v_gene: TRBV7-6; CDR3nt: TGTGCCAGCAGTTTCTCGGGACTATTCCCCTACGAGCAGTACTTC; CDR3aa: CASSFSGLFPYEQYF
abundance: .; j_gene: TRBJ2-2; d_gene: .; v_gene: TRBV5-1; CDR3nt: TGCGCCAGCAGCTTGGGCATTAACGCGAACACCGGGGAGCTGTTTTTT; CDR3aa: CASSLGINANTGELFF
abundance: .; j_gene: TRBJ1-5; d_gene: .; v_gene: TRBV3-1; CDR3nt: TGTGCCAGCAGCCAACAGGGTTTTAGCAATCAGCCCCAGCATTTT; CDR3aa: CASSQQGFSNQPQHF
abundance: .; j_gene: TRBJ1-3; d_gene: .; v_gene: TRBV12-3/TRBV12-4; CDR3nt: TGTGCCAGCAGTTTAATGCACCCATCTGGAAACACCATATATTTT; CDR3aa: CASSLMHPSGNTIYF
abundance: few; j_gene: TRBJ2-3; d_gene: .; v_gene: TRBV9; CDR3nt: TGTGCCAGCGAGGCAGTGGCGGGGGCCATCACAGATACGCAGTATTTT; CDR3aa: CASEAVAGAITDTQYF
abundance: .; j_gene: TRBJ2-2; d_gene: TRBD2; v_gene: TRBV7-2; CDR3nt: TGTGCCAGCAGCTTTGGGCCTAGCGGGAGATTGACCGGGGAGCTGTTTTTT; CDR3aa: CASSFGPSGRLTGELFF
abundance: .; j_gene: TRBJ2-5; d_gene: .; v_gene: TRBV21-1; CDR3nt: TGTGCCAGCATAGACGGGACCGTACAAGAGACCCAGTACTTC; CDR3aa: CASIDGTVQETQYF
abundance: .; j_gene: TRBJ1-2; d_gene: TRBD1; v_gene: TRBV9; CDR3nt: TGTGCCAGCAGCTCCAGACAGGGGCTGTATGGCTACACCTTC; CDR3aa: CASSSRQGLYGYTF
abundance: .; j_gene: TRBJ1-1; d_gene: .; v_gene: TRBV21-1; CDR3nt: TGTGCCAGCTTGGAGGGTAAAGACACTGAAGCTTTCTTT; CDR3aa: CASLEGKDTEAFF
abundance: .; j_gene: TRBJ2-3; d_gene: .; v_gene: TRBV7-3; CDR3nt: TGTGCCAGCAGCTTAAACCCAAAACTTGGCACAGATACGCAGTATTTT; CDR3aa: CASSLNPKLGTDTQYF
abundance: .; j_gene: TRBJ1-2; d_gene: .; v_gene: TRBV15; CDR3nt: TGTGCCACCAACACAAACACGGACTCCTATGGCTACACCTTC; CDR3aa: CATNTNTDSYGYTF
abundance: many; j_gene: TRBJ2-7; d_gene: .; v_gene: TRBV6-5; CDR3nt: TGTGCCAGCAGTAGGGAATTCGGCTACGAGCAGTACTTC; CDR3aa: CASSREFGYEQYF
abundance: once; j_gene: TRBJ1-4; d_gene: .; v_gene: TRBV5-1; CDR3nt: TGCGCCAGCAGCTTTGACAGACAAACGGGTGAAAAACTGTTTTTT; CDR3aa: CASSFDRQTGEKLFF
abundance: .; j_gene: TRBJ1-2; d_gene: .; v_gene: TRBV7-9; CDR3nt: TGTGCCAGTGGGGGGCCAGCTAACTATGGCTACACCTTC; CDR3aa: CASGGPANYGYTF
abundance: few; j_gene: TRBJ1-2; d_gene: TRBD1; v_gene: TRBV24-1; CDR3nt: TGTGCCACCAGTGATCCGGGACAGGGTGTCTATGGCTACACCTTC; CDR3aa: CATSDPGQGVYGYTF
abundance: .; j_gene: TRBJ2-7; d_gene: .; v_gene: TRBV6-2/TRBV6-3; CDR3nt: TGTGCCAGCAGCAATCGACAGGCCTACGAGCAGTACTTC; CDR3aa: CASSNRQAYEQYF
abundance: few; j_gene: TRBJ2-3; d_gene: .; v_gene: TRBV7-3; CDR3nt: TGTGCCAGCAGCTTAGAGCCCACAGATACGCAGTATTTT; CDR3aa: CASSLEPTDTQYF
abundance: .; j_gene: TRBJ1-1; d_gene: .; v_gene: TRBV20-1; CDR3nt: TGCAGTGCCCCGGGACCAAGGAACACTGAAGCTTTCTTT; CDR3aa: CSAPGPRNTEAFF
abundance: few; j_gene: TRBJ2-7; d_gene: .; v_gene: TRBV5-1; CDR3nt: TGCGCCAGCGGTGGGGAAGGATACGAGCAGTACTTC; CDR3aa: CASGGEGYEQYF
abundance: .; j_gene: TRBJ2-5; d_gene: .; v_gene: TRBV5-6; CDR3nt: TGTGCCAGCAGTCCCCGGAGTGGGCCGATACAAGAGACCCAGTACTTC; CDR3aa: CASSPRSGPIQETQYF
abundance: .; j_gene: TRBJ2-5; d_gene: TRBD2; v_gene: TRBV6-2/TRBV6-3; CDR3nt: TGTGCCAGCAGTTTGACTAGCGGGGGGATAGAGACCCAGTACTTC; CDR3aa: CASSLTSGGIETQYF